This TCR beta chain is from a study of shared clonotypes between healthy human individuals. With regard to this clone: As yet, its antigen is unknown.

Findings of the study overall: The genetic and exposure-history diversity represented was limited by few donors. A reduction in generation probabilities was seen for non-shared clonotypes relative to those shared by all four donors.

Authors' data handling: Filtering differed for immunoSEQ, which gave only junction sequences without quality scores. The method was immunoSEQ multiplex PCR; TCRdb's version includes in-frame clones alone and lacks a portion of them. V, J and clone size derive from that table, while D and trimming were established from the DNA sequence. This repertoire shows around 1.5 million clones, approximately 98% found once; its top ten account for about 0.4%. CDR1 and CDR2 from the germline V gene are SGHTA and FQGNSA. This CDR3 region has 15 residues. V was shortened by 5 bases and J by 0 bases, with 11 bases between the two germline ends.

Sequenced sample: naive CD4+ T cells sorted from blood. Regarding subset: CD45RA+ positively selected. The chain has TRBV7-2 and TRBJ1-3; TRBD1 is a possible D gene (5 bases). The TCR was taken from a man aged 25 to 45 in good health. CDR3 DNA sequence: TGTGCCAGCAGCAAAGGGGTTGACTCTGGAAACACCATATATTTT. It encodes CASSKGVDSGNTIYF.